Listed below are T cell receptor beta chains from one sample, sequenced in a study of PD-1 blockade in classical Hodgkin lymphoma. Profiled with immunoSEQ multiplex PCR; TCRdb holds only in-frame clones, not every one. Of 55,000 to 75,000 clones listed, about 93% are singletons. Sequencing was performed on peripheral blood mononuclear cells (PBMCs), taken at baseline. These receptors were taken from a human donor with classical Hodgkin lymphoma. Both conserved end residues are part of each CDR3. Fields, in order: CDR3 length, V gene, J gene, clone size, D gene, CDR3 DNA, CDR3 protein. D genes are given only for firm matches. The size of a clone is reported for some rows only, either as once, few or many, or as a class for expanded clones.

cdr3_length: 15; v_call: TRBV7-8; j_call: TRBJ1-1; clone_size: NA; d_call: TRBD1; cdr3_nt: TGTGCCAGCAGCTTAGGGACAGGGCTGAACACTGAAGCTTTCTTT; cdr3_aa: CASSLGTGLNTEAFF
cdr3_length: 12; v_call: TRBV29-1; j_call: TRBJ2-5; clone_size: NA; d_call: NA; cdr3_nt: TGCAGCGTTGTAGAGTTGGGGGAGACCCAGTACTTC; cdr3_aa: CSVVELGETQYF
cdr3_length: 14; v_call: TRBV6-1; j_call: TRBJ1-5; clone_size: NA; d_call: NA; cdr3_nt: TGTGCCAGCAGTGGGAGGGCGCCCAATCAGCCCCAGCATTTT; cdr3_aa: CASSGRAPNQPQHF
cdr3_length: 17; v_call: TRBV5-1; j_call: TRBJ2-2; clone_size: few; d_call: NA; cdr3_nt: TGCGCCAGCAGCTTGACCCCACCGGGACAGAACACCGGGGAGCTGTTTTTT; cdr3_aa: CASSLTPPGQNTGELFF
cdr3_length: 14; v_call: TRBV19; j_call: TRBJ1-1; clone_size: NA; d_call: NA; cdr3_nt: TGTGCCAGTAGTACGGACAGTTTAGACACTGAAGCTTTCTTT; cdr3_aa: CASSTDSLDTEAFF
cdr3_length: 15; v_call: TRBV5-8; j_call: TRBJ2-3; clone_size: NA; d_call: TRBD2; cdr3_nt: TGTGCCAGCAGCTTATTAGCGGGAGGCCCAGATACGCAGTATTTT; cdr3_aa: CASSLLAGGPDTQYF
cdr3_length: 18; v_call: TRBV15; j_call: TRBJ2-5; clone_size: NA; d_call: NA; cdr3_nt: TGTGCCACCAGCAGAGGACTAGGGGGTAGCTTGGCGCAAGAGACCCAGTACTTC; cdr3_aa: CATSRGLGGSLAQETQYF
cdr3_length: 12; v_call: TRBV6-6; j_call: TRBJ1-2; clone_size: NA; d_call: NA; cdr3_nt: TGTGCCAGCACTGGGGTTCGAGGCGGCTACACCTTC; cdr3_aa: CASTGVRGGYTF
cdr3_length: 14; v_call: TRBV6-6; j_call: TRBJ1-6; clone_size: once; d_call: NA; cdr3_nt: TGTGCCAGCAGTAAGCCGGGACCGGGGGCACCCCTCCACTTT; cdr3_aa: CASSKPGPGAPLHF
cdr3_length: 15; v_call: TRBV7-9; j_call: TRBJ2-1; clone_size: NA; d_call: TRBD2; cdr3_nt: TGTGCCAGCAGCTTTCTAGCGGGGGCATACAATGAGCAGTTCTTC; cdr3_aa: CASSFLAGAYNEQFF
cdr3_length: 13; v_call: TRBV29-1; j_call: TRBJ2-2; clone_size: NA; d_call: NA; cdr3_nt: TGCAGCGTGTACCGGGGGAACACCGGGGAGCTGTTTTTT; cdr3_aa: CSVYRGNTGELFF
cdr3_length: 16; v_call: TRBV7-6; j_call: TRBJ2-1; clone_size: NA; d_call: TRBD2; cdr3_nt: TGTGCCAGCAGCTCTAGACTAGCGGGAGGGGAGAATGAGCAGTTCTTC; cdr3_aa: CASSSRLAGGENEQFF
cdr3_length: 14; v_call: TRBV11-2; j_call: TRBJ2-7; clone_size: NA; d_call: TRBD1; cdr3_nt: TGTGCCAGCAGCTTCGGAGACAGGGCCTACGAGCAGTACTTC; cdr3_aa: CASSFGDRAYEQYF
cdr3_length: 15; v_call: TRBV6-1; j_call: TRBJ1-2; clone_size: NA; d_call: TRBD1; cdr3_nt: TGTGCCAGCAGCCGGACAGGGACCCTTAACTATGGCTACACCTTC; cdr3_aa: CASSRTGTLNYGYTF